These 27 T cell receptor beta chains originate from one sample sequenced in a study of T cells in Graves' hyperthyroidism and ophthalmopathy (dated by TCRdb to 2018 to 2020). Libraries were constructed by multiplex PCR. Instrument on record: Illumina HiSeq 2000. The TCR beta CDR3 regions were amplified from the RNA transcripts. The TCR CDR3 was subjected to a first round of RT-PCR using the HTBI primer set and the Qiagen OneStep RT-PCR kit. The raw public data were reprocessed by TCRdb itself: fastp quality trimming at Q25, MiXCR clonotype calling, in-frame beta chains only. Rows are unified per CDR3 protein, each entry keeping the most common DNA and genes. The sample table holds about 290,000 distinct CDR3 sequences, of which about 16% were seen once. The leading ten clones occupy under 35% of the sample. The sample consisted of blood. These receptor sequences come from a woman aged 45 to 65 with Graves' hyperthyroidism that later progressed to Graves' ophthalmopathy.

The table lists this clonotype with many counts. The chain carries TRBV5-1 and TRBJ1-5; D is possibly TRBD1 (6 bases). The germline gives CDR1 SGHRS, CDR2 YFSETQ. The CDR3 spans 16 residues. Trimming took 4 bases from V and 1 from J, leaving 15 bases between them. The CDR3 sequence is CASSPVGGISNQPQHF. The CDR3 DNA follows: TGCGCCAGCAGCCCGGTAGGGGGTATAAGCAATCAGCCCCAGCATTTT.

This clonotype was detected only a few times. A much larger clone lies a single base off, so this may be a read error. A read error is likely, as this CDR3 ends without the conserved phenylalanine or tryptophan. The CDR3 is CASSHITATFYEQYL. In DNA form, the CDR3 reads TGTGCCAGCAGCCATATAACAGCTACCTTCTACGAGCAGTACCTC. This rearrangement joins TRBV11-2 to TRBJ2-7, with D hard to call. The CDR3 has 15 residues. V shed 5 bases and J shed 3 bases, with 17 bases lying between them. Germline V gene data show CDR1 as SGHAT and CDR2 as FQNNGV.

This clonotype was recorded many times. V is TRBV27 and J is TRBJ2-5; 12 nucleotides line up with TRBD1. The CDR3 runs to 18 residues. V was clipped by 3 bases and J by 1 base; unmatched bases: 9. Germline values: CDR1 MNHEY, CDR2 SMNVEV (reference sequence). CDR3 nucleotides: TGTGCCAGCAGTTTTTCGTCTTGGGACAGGGGGCCCCAAGAGACCCAGTACTTC. Its translation is CASSFSSWDRGPQETQYF.

The chain recombines TRBV6-1 with TRBJ2-7, with a tentative D call TRBD2 (5 bases). The CDR3 is 16 amino acids. In germline, CDR1 is MNHNS, CDR2 SASEGT. The V and J ends lost 0 bases and 6 bases respectively, with 18 bases between them. DNA of the CDR3: TGTGCCAGCAGTGAAGCAGAGGGTAGCCCGTCGTCCGAGCAGTACTTC. This gives the protein CASSEAEGSPSSEQYF.

This clonotype was picked up many times. This chain joins TRBV4-1 and TRBJ2-1; a weak D match, TRBD1 (6 bases). This CDR3 region has 15 residues. Germline CDR1 reads MGHRA; CDR2 reads YSYEKL. V shed 1 base and J shed 6 bases, with 13 bases lying between them. For the CDR3, the DNA is TGCGCCAGCAGCCAAGGGGGGACACTTCTCAATGAGCAGTTCTTC. Amino acids: CASSQGGTLLNEQFF.

A few counts support this clonotype. The chain has TRBV6-1 and TRBJ2-5, with 9 positions matching TRBD1. This CDR3 has 14 residues. V trimming: 4 bases; J trimming: 7 bases; junction bases outside the gene matches: 7. Germline loops: CDR1 MNHNS, CDR2 SASEGT. The CDR3, as DNA: TGTGCCAGCAGTGGCCGGGACAGGGTCGGGACCCAGTACTTC. Translation gives CASSGRDRVGTQYF.

This clonotype was observed at least ten times. This sequence joins TRBV28 and TRBJ2-2, with D tentatively TRBD2 (5 bases). CDR1 and CDR2 (germline): MDHEN, SYDVKM. The ends were cut back, 3 bases at V and 4 bases at J, with 24 bases in the middle. This CDR3 is built from 19 residues. The CDR3 sequence is CASSFPRERNLRSTGELFF. CDR3 bases: TGTGCCAGCAGTTTCCCCCGGGAAAGAAATCTTCGATCCACCGGGGAGCTGTTTTTT. Full variable domain (rest looked up from reference TRBV28 and TRBJ2-2): DVKVTQSSRYLVKRTGEKVFLECVQDMDHENMFWYRQDPGLGLRLIYFSYDVKMKEKGDIPEGYSVSREKKERFSLILESASTNQTSMYLCASSFPRERNLRSTGELFFGEGSRLTVL.

This clonotype was detected ten times or more. The gene calls are TRBV3-1 and TRBJ2-3, with D possibly being TRBD1 or TRBD2 (5 bases each). Looked up from germline, CDR1 is LGHDT and CDR2 is YNNKEL (reference sequence). The CDR3 loop spans 13 amino acids. V lost 7 bases and J 5 bases, leaving 13 bases between the germline ends. The CDR3 is CASTARGVDTQYF. CDR3 bases: TGTGCCAGCACCGCACGAGGGGTAGATACGCAGTATTTT.

J is TRBJ2-1 and V is TRBV19; maybe TRBD1 (5 bases). The CDR3 has 17 amino acids. Trimming stripped 3 bases from V and 0 bases from J, with 15 bases between. Germline V lookup: CDR1 LNHDA, CDR2 SQIVND (reference sequence). In nucleotides, the CDR3 is TGTGCCAGTAGTATTGGGGCTGGCGGATACTCCTACAATGAGCAGTTCTTC. Translation gives CASSIGAGGYSYNEQFF.

The table lists this clonotype with many counts. The chain joins TRBV12-3 or TRBV12-4 to TRBJ1-1; D is unresolved. V was clipped by 2 bases and J by 3 bases, with 7 bases between them. The CDR3 contains 13 residues. In DNA, the CDR3 is TGTGCCAGCAGTTTATTTGTTCACACTGAAGCTTTCTTT. It codes for CASSLFVHTEAFF.

This chain links TRBV15 with TRBJ1-5; D might be TRBD1 (6 bases). Trimming pared 3 bases from V and 9 bases from J, leaving 18 bases between. Germline V gene sequence: CDR1 LNHNV, CDR2 YYDKDF (reference sequence). The CDR3 is made up of 15 amino acids. Here the CDR3 DNA reads TGTGCCACCAGCAGGGAGGACAGTGAGTTCGGGCCCCAGCATTTT. The encoded protein is CATSREDSEFGPQHF. Combining the CDR3 with reference TRBV15 and TRBJ1-5 gives the whole variable domain DAMVIQNPRYQVTQFGKPVTLSCSQTLNHNVMYWYQQKSSQAPKLLFHYYDKDFNNEADTPDNFQSRRPNTSFCFLDIRSPGLGDTAMYLCATSREDSEFGPQHFGDGTRLSIL.

The table lists this clonotype with many counts. This rearrangement joins TRBV11-1 to TRBJ2-2; D not certain. CDR1 is SGHAT, CDR2 FQDESV, per germline (reference sequence). CDR3 length: 14 residues. V was clipped by 5 bases and J by 3 bases, with 10 bases between them. The CDR3 sequence: CASSPPLDTGELFF. CDR3 DNA sequence: TGTGCCAGCAGCCCCCCGTTAGACACCGGGGAGCTGTTTTTT.

This clonotype was seen many times. The chain links TRBV6-1 to TRBJ1-1; D not resolved. This CDR3 comprises 14 residues. Trimming left V 7 bases short and J 2 bases short, with 14 bases between. CDR1 is MNHNS and CDR2 is SASEGT in the germline V gene. The CDR3 reads CASIAPWGNTEAFF. DNA of the CDR3: TGTGCCAGCATTGCCCCTTGGGGAAACACTGAAGCTTTCTTT.

This clonotype was observed many times. This chain uses TRBV11-3 with TRBJ2-1; TRBD2 matches at 8 bases. There are 17 residues in the CDR3. V lost 1 base to trimming and J lost 4 bases; unmatched junction nucleotides: 9. Germline loops: CDR1 SGHNT, CDR2 YENEEA. The CDR3 spells CASSLGGAGGLYNEQFF. The CDR3 coding sequence is TGTGCCAGCAGCTTAGGGGGGGCGGGAGGTCTGTACAATGAGCAGTTCTTC.

The chain employs TRBV19 and TRBJ2-2, with 7 bases matching TRBD2. The junction had 6 bases not matched to a gene; V was cut back by 3 bases and J by 5 bases. The CDR3 sequence is 15 residues long. The germline V gene has CDR1 LNHDA and CDR2 SQIVND (reference sequence). The CDR3 bases are TGTGCCAGTAGTATTGGCGGGAGAAGTACCGGGGAGCTGTTTTTT. It codes for CASSIGGRSTGELFF.

This clonotype was seen a handful of times. The genes are TRBV18 and TRBJ2-3; D possibly corresponds to TRBD2 (6 bases). Trimming stripped 2 bases from V and 2 bases from J, with 11 bases between. CDR1 KGHSH and CDR2 LQKENI come from the germline V gene. There are 15 residues in the CDR3. CDR3 sequence reads: CASSPDGRPTDTQYF. DNA for the CDR3: TGTGCCAGCTCACCAGACGGGAGACCCACAGATACGCAGTATTTT. The full variable domain, completed using reference TRBV18 and TRBJ2-3, is NAGVMQNPRHLVRRRGQEARLRCSPMKGHSHVYWYRQLPEEGLKFMVYLQKENIIDESGMPKERFSAEFPKEGPSILRIQQVVRGDSAAYFCASSPDGRPTDTQYFGPGTRLTVL.

This clonotype occurred many times. A read error may produce the germline difference seen at one junction end. V usage is TRBV10-2 and J usage is TRBJ2-1; D is possibly TRBD1 (6 bases). CDR1 and CDR2 from the germline V gene are WSHSY and SAAADI. CDR3 length equals 15 residues. The DNA of the CDR3 is TGCGCCAGCAGTCAGTCAGGGGTAGATAAGGGTGAGCAGTTCTTC. The encoded protein is CASSQSGVDKGEQFF.

This clonotype was counted at least ten times. The rearrangement links TRBV28 to TRBJ2-3, with D unclear. Deletions cut 6 bases from V and 5 bases from J, with 12 bases between. This CDR3 contains 13 residues. The germline V gene has CDR1 MDHEN and CDR2 SYDVKM. The CDR3 nucleotides read TGTGCCAGCAGCCGACGTCGTGGAGATACGCAGTATTTT. Amino acid sequence: CASSRRRGDTQYF.

This clonotype was found many times. The chain has TRBV27 and TRBJ1-2; 7 bases are a match to TRBD1. Germline V gene lookup returns CDR1 MNHEY and CDR2 SMNVEV (reference sequence). V shed 0 bases and J 5 bases; nucleotides not matched to a gene: 3. This CDR3 contains 14 residues. Here the CDR3 DNA reads TGTGCCAGCAGTTTATCCGACAGGGTTTATGGCTACACCTTC. Translating it yields CASSLSDRVYGYTF.

This clonotype was counted at least ten times. The chain couples TRBV27 to TRBJ2-1; a possible D gene is TRBD1 (5 bases). Between the trimmed V and J ends, which lost 3 bases and 4 bases, there was a span of 10 bases. The length of the CDR3 is 14 residues. Germline CDR1 reads MNHEY; CDR2 reads SMNVEV (reference sequence). The CDR3: CASSFQGRYNEQFF. CDR3 DNA: TGTGCCAGCAGTTTCCAGGGTAGATACAATGAGCAGTTCTTC.

The rearrangement uses TRBV30 and TRBJ2-3, with 8 bases fitting TRBD1. The CDR3 is 11 residues long. V gave up 1 base and J gave up 14 bases; unmatched junction bases: 5. Germline CDR1 is GTSNPN and CDR2 is SVGIG (reference sequence). The CDR3 spells CAWSEADRGYF. The CDR3 DNA follows: TGTGCCTGGAGTGAGGCTGACAGGGGGTATTTT.

This clonotype was seen many times. The CDR3 protein is CASSGWGAGELFF. The CDR3 coding sequence is TGTGCCAGCAGCGGATGGGGAGCGGGGGAGCTGTTTTTT. The rearrangement uses TRBV7-8 and TRBJ2-2; possibly TRBD2 for D (5 bases). Deletions cut 5 bases from V and 8 bases from J, with 12 bases between. The CDR3 sequence is 13 residues long. From germline, CDR1 is SGHVS and CDR2 FQNEAQ. Filled out from reference TRBV7-8 and TRBJ2-2, the complete variable domain reads GAGVSQSPRYKVAKRGQDVALRCDPISGHVSLFWYQQALGQGPEFLTYFQNEAQLDKSGLPSDRFFAERPEGSVSTLKIQRTQQEDSAVYLCASSGWGAGELFFGEGSRLTVL.

The chain joins TRBV27 to TRBJ2-7, with TRBD2 identical over 9 bases. J lost 0 bases, V lost 6 bases, and 3 bases had no gene match. This CDR3 has 14 amino acids. CDR1 and CDR2 from the germline V gene are MNHEY and SMNVEV (reference sequence). The CDR3 coding sequence is TGTGCCAGCAGGGCTAGCGGGGCCTCCTACGAGCAGTACTTC. Its translation: CASRASGASYEQYF.

This sequence joins TRBV20-1 and TRBJ2-5; D perhaps matches TRBD1 (5 bases). Trimming left V 4 bases short and J 3 bases short, with 9 bases between. The CDR3 contains 12 residues. The germline CDR1 and CDR2 sequences are DFQATT and SNEGSKA (reference sequence). The CDR3 loop is CSAKSREETQYF. The CDR3 DNA reads TGCAGTGCTAAGAGCAGGGAAGAGACCCAGTACTTC.

This clonotype was counted only a few times. The chain employs TRBV5-5 and TRBJ1-3; D is unresolved. The germline V gene has CDR1 SGHKS and CDR2 YYEKEE (reference sequence). V was pared by 0 bases and J by 3 bases, with 7 bases between. CDR3 length equals 14 residues. CDR3 bases: TGTGCCAGCAGCTTGGAAGCCTTTGGAAACACCATATATTTT. It translates to CASSLEAFGNTIYF. The full variable domain, rest sourced from reference TRBV5-5 and TRBJ1-3, is DAGVTQSPTHLIKTRGQQVTLRCSPISGHKSVSWYQQVLGQGPQFIFQYYEKEERGRGNFPDRFSARQFPNYSSELNVNALLLGDSALYLCASSLEAFGNTIYFGEGSWLTVV.

In its sample, this clonotype was seen many times. V gene TRBV28 combines with J gene TRBJ2-2; D perhaps matches TRBD2 (6 bases). The CDR3 has 17 amino acids. The germline V gene has CDR1 MDHEN and CDR2 SYDVKM. Trimming cost V 4 bases and J 1 base, with 16 bases left between them. The CDR3, as DNA: TGTGCCAGCAGTTCTCCCCGTTTTAGCGGGAACACCGGGGAGCTGTTTTTT. Translated: CASSSPRFSGNTGELFF.

CDR3 sequence (DNA): TGTGCCAGCAGCTCAGCTAGCGTCAGCTACAATGAGCAGTTCTTC. Amino acids: CASSSASVSYNEQFF. J is TRBJ2-1 and V is TRBV7-3, with D tentatively TRBD2 (6 bases). The V and J ends lost 4 bases and 3 bases respectively, with 13 bases between them. The CDR3 is 15 amino acids. Looked up from germline, CDR1 is SGHTA and CDR2 is FQGTGA.